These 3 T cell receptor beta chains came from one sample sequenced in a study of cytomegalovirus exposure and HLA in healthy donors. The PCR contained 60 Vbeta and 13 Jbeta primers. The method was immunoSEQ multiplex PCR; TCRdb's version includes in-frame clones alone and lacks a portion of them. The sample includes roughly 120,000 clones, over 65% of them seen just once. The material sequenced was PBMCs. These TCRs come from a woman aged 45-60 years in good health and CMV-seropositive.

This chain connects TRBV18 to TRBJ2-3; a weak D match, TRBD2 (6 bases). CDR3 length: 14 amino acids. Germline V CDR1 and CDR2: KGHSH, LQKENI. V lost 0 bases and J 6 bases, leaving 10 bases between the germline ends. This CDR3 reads CASSPPGRPDTQYF. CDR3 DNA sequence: TGTGCCAGCTCACCACCGGGGAGGCCGGATACGCAGTATTTT.

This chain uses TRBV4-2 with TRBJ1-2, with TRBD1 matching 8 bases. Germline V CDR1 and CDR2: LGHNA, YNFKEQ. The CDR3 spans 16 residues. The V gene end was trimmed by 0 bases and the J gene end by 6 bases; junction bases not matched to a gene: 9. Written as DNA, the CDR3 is TGTGCCAGCAGCCAAGATCTTGGACAGGGAGAGGATGGCTACACCTTC. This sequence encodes CASSQDLGQGEDGYTF.

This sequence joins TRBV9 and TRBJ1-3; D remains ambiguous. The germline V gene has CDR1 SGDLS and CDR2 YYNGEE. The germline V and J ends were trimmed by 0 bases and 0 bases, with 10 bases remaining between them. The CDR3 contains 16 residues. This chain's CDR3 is CASSVGAGSSGNTIYF. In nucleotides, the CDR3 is TGTGCCAGCAGCGTAGGGGCAGGTAGCTCTGGAAACACCATATATTTT.